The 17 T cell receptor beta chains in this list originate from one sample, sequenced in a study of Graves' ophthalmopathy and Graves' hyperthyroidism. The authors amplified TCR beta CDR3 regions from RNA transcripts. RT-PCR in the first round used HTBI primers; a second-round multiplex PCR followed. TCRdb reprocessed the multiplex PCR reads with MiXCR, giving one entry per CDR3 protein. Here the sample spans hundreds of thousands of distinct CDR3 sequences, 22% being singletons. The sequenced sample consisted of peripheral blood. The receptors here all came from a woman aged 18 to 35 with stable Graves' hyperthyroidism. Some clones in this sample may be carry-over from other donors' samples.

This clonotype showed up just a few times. CDR3 residues: CASSFATGGNTIYF. The CDR3 DNA reads as TGTGCCAGCAGTTTTGCTACAGGGGGAAACACCATATATTTT. This rearrangement joins TRBV12-3 or TRBV12-4 to TRBJ1-3, with a tentative D call TRBD1 (6 bases). The length of the CDR3 is 14 residues. V lost 3 bases and J lost 4, with 10 bases in between.

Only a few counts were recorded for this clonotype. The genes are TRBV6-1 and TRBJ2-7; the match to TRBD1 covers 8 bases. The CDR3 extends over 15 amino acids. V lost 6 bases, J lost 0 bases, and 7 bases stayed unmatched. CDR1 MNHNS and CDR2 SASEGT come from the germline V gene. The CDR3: CASSVGTGYSYEQYF. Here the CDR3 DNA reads TGTGCCAGCAGCGTTGGGACAGGCTACTCCTACGAGCAGTACTTC.

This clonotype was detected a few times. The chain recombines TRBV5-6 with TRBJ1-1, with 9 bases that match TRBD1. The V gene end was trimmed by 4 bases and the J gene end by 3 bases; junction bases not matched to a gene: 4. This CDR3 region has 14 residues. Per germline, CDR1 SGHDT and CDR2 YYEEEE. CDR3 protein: CASSAGQGYTEAFF. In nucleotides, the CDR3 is TGTGCCAGCAGCGCCGGACAGGGGTACACTGAAGCTTTCTTT.

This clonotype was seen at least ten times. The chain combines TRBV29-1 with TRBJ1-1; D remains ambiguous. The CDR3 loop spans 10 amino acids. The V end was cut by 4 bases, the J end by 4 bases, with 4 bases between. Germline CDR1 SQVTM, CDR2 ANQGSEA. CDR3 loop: CSVGSTEAFF. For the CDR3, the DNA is TGCAGCGTTGGGAGCACTGAAGCTTTCTTT.

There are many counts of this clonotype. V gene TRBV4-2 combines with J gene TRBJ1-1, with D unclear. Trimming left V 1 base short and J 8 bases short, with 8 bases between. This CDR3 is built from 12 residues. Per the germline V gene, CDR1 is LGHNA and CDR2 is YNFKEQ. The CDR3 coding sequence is TGTGCCAGCAGCCAAGCTGGGAGGGAAGCTTTCTTT. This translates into CASSQAGREAFF.

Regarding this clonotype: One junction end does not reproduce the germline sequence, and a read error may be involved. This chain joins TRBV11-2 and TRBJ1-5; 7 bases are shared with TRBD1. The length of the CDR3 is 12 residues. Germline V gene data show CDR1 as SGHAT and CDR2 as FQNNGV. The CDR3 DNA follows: TGTGCCAGCAGTACAGGGGATCAGCCCCAGGATTTT. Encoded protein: CASSTGDQPQDF.

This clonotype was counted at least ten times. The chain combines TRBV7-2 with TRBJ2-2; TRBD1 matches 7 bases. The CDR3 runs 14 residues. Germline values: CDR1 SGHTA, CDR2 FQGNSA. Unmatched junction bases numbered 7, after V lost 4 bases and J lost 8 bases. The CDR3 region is CASSSGQVAGELFF. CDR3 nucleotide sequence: TGTGCCAGCAGCTCCGGACAGGTCGCAGGGGAGCTGTTTTTT. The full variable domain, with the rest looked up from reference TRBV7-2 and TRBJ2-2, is GAGVSQSPSNKVTEKGKDVELRCDPISGHTALYWYRQSLGQGLEFLIYFQGNSAPDKSGLPSDRFSAERTGGSVSTLTIQRTQQEDSAVYLCASSSGQVAGELFFGEGSRLTVL.

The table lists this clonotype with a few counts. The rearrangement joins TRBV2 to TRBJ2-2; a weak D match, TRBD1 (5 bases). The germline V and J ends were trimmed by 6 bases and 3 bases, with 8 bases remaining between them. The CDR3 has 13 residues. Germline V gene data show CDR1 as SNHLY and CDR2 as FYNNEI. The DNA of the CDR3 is TGTGCCAGCAGGGGGCCCTACACCGGGGAGCTGTTTTTT. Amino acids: CASRGPYTGELFF.

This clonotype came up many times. The CDR3 here is CATSVAGVGYGYTF. The DNA for the CDR3 is TGTGCCACTTCTGTCGCAGGGGTTGGGTATGGCTACACCTTC. The chain links TRBV12-3 or TRBV12-4 to TRBJ1-2; D is possibly TRBD1 (6 bases). The CDR3 loop spans 14 amino acids. Trimming removed 10 bases from V and 5 bases from J, with 20 bases in between.

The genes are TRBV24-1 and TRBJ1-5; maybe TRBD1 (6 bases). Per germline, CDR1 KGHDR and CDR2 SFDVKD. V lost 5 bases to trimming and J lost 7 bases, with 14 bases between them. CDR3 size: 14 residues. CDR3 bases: TGTGCCACCAGTGGGGCAGGGGAAGACCAGCCCCAGCATTTT. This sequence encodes CATSGAGEDQPQHF.

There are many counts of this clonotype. The CDR3: CASSPGGTGYGYTF. The CDR3 bases are TGTGCCAGCAGCCCGGGCGGGACAGGATATGGCTACACCTTC. J is TRBJ1-2 and V is TRBV28, with TRBD1 identical over 8 bases. The CDR3 has 14 residues. With 6 bases clipped from V and 5 bases from J, the junction kept 8 bases outside the gene matches. Germline V lookup: CDR1 MDHEN, CDR2 SYDVKM.

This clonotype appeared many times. CDR3 amino acids: CASRRESHHGYTF. CDR3 DNA: TGTGCCAGCAGGAGGGAAAGTCACCATGGCTACACCTTC. This chain links TRBV6-2 or TRBV6-3 with TRBJ1-2, with D unresolved. Germline-derived CDR1 and CDR2 are MNHEY and SVGEGT. The CDR3 runs 13 residues. Trimming pared 6 bases from V and 6 bases from J, leaving 14 bases between.

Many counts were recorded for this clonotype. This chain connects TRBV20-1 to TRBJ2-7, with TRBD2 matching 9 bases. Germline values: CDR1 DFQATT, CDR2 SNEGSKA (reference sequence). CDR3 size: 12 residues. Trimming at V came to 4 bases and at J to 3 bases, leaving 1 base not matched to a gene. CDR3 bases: TGCAGTGCTACTAGCGGGGTCTACGAGCAGTACTTC. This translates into CSATSGVYEQYF.

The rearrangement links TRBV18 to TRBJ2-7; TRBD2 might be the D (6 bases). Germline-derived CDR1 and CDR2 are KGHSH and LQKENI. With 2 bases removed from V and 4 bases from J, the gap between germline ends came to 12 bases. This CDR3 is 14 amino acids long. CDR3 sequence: CASSPGGIRYEQYF. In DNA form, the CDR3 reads TGTGCCAGCTCACCAGGCGGGATCAGGTACGAGCAGTACTTC.

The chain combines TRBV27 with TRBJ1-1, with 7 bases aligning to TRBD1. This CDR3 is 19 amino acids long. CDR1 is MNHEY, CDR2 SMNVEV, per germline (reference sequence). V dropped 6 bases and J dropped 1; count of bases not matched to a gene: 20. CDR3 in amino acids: CASSLTPWRARGQNTEAFF. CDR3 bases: TGTGCCAGCAGCTTAACCCCATGGCGGGCTAGGGGGCAGAACACTGAAGCTTTCTTT.

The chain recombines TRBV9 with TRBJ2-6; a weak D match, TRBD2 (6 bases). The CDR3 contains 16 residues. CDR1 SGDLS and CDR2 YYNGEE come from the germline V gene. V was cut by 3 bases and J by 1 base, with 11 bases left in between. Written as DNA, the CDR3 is TGTGCCAGCAGCGGGCCCCGGGAGTCTGGGGCCAACGTCCTGACTTTC. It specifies CASSGPRESGANVLTF.

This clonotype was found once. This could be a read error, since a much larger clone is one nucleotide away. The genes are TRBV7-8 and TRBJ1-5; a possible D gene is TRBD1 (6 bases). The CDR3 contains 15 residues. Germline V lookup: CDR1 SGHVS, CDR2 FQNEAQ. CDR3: CVSSQTGDSNQPQHF. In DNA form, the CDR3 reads TGTGTCAGCTCTCAGACAGGAGATAGCAATCAGCCCCAGCATTTT.